The rows below give T cell receptor beta chains drawn from one sample of a study of T cell responses to AZD1222 COVID-19 vaccine. Sequenced by immunoSEQ multiplex PCR; TCRdb stores in-frame clones only, minus some. Of more than 110,000 clones listed, approximately 92% are singletons. This material consisted of peripheral blood, taken on day 0 of AZD1222 vaccination. The receptors derive from an adult in good health. The CDR3 runs from the conserved cysteine through the conserved F or W. Fields, in order: J gene, D gene, clone size, V gene, CDR3 DNA, CDR3 protein. D genes are given only for firm matches. Clone size, where shown, is once, few, many, or a class for clones that have expanded.

>TRBJ2-7|NA|NA|TRBV28
TGTGCCAGCAGTTTCGGTCAGGGAGTAGCCTACGAGCAGTACTTC
CASSFGQGVAYEQYF
>TRBJ2-5|NA|NA|TRBV20-1
TGCAGTGCTACCTTCGGGGAGACCCAGTACTTC
CSATFGETQYF
>TRBJ2-7|TRBD1|NA|TRBV11-2
TGTGCCAGCAGCGACGACAGGGGGTACGAGCAGTACTTC
CASSDDRGYEQYF
>TRBJ1-2|NA|NA|TRBV7-2
TGTGCCAGCAGCTGGGGGGGGCAGGGTGGTGGCTACACCTTC
CASSWGGQGGGYTF
>TRBJ1-6|TRBD1|NA|TRBV5-8
TGTGCCAGCAGTTACGGACAGGGGAGCTCCTATAATTCACCCCTCCACTTT
CASSYGQGSSYNSPLHF
>TRBJ1-2|TRBD1|NA|TRBV4-1
TGCGCCAGCAGCCACCCGGGACAGGCCGGTGGCTACACCTTC
CASSHPGQAGGYTF
>TRBJ2-1|NA|NA|TRBV11-3
TGTGCCAGCAGCTTAGCAGGGGTTGGGGACAATGAGCAGTTCTTC
CASSLAGVGDNEQFF
>TRBJ1-2|NA|once|TRBV6-5
TGTGCCAGCAGAGACATCCGGAGGGGCTACACCTTC
CASRDIRRGYTF
>TRBJ1-3|TRBD1|many|TRBV28
TGTGCCAGCACCGAGACAGGGCTCTCTGGAAACACCATATATTTT
CASTETGLSGNTIYF
>TRBJ2-2|NA|NA|TRBV5-6
TGTGCCAGCAGCCGGGACTTCTCTCCCGGGGAGCTGTTTTTT
CASSRDFSPGELFF
>TRBJ2-5|NA|NA|TRBV7-8
TGTGCCAGCAGCTTATTCCGGACAGACAAAGAGACCCAGTACTTC
CASSLFRTDKETQYF
>TRBJ1-1|NA|NA|TRBV19
TGTGCCAGTAGTATCAACAAGTACACTGAAGCTTTCTTT
CASSINKYTEAFF
>TRBJ1-3|NA|few|TRBV7-2
TGTGCCAGCAGCTTAGAGAAAGGGAAAGGAAACACCATATATTTT
CASSLEKGKGNTIYF
>TRBJ2-3|NA|NA|TRBV27
TGTGCCAGCACCACATGGGCCGGAGGGGGCACAGATACGCAGTATTTT
CASTTWAGGGTDTQYF
>TRBJ2-2|NA|NA|TRBV7-2
TGTGCCAGCAGCTTAGGTTTTAGCGACACCGGGGAGCTGTTTTTT
CASSLGFSDTGELFF
>TRBJ2-7|NA|NA|TRBV7-8
TGTGCCAGCAGCTCCCGCCCTGAAAGTTACGAGCAGTACTTC
CASSSRPESYEQYF
>TRBJ1-2|NA|NA|TRBV19
TGTGCCAGTAGTATACCCGATGGCTACACCTTC
CASSIPDGYTF
>TRBJ1-2|TRBD1|NA|TRBV5-1
TGCGCCAGCAGCCGAGGACAGGGGGCGTATGGCTACACCTTC
CASSRGQGAYGYTF
>TRBJ2-7|NA|NA|TRBV3-1/TRBV3-2
TGTGCCAGCAGCCAACGCCCCTACGAGCAGTACTTC
CASSQRPYEQYF
>TRBJ1-1|NA|once|TRBV28
TGTGCCAGCAGTTTGGGAAGGCGGACTGAAGCTTTCTTT
CASSLGRRTEAFF
>TRBJ2-3|NA|NA|TRBV4-2
TGTGCCAGCAGCCAAGAAGAGGGGAGAGATACGCAGTATTTT
CASSQEEGRDTQYF
>TRBJ1-2|TRBD1|NA|TRBV19
TGTGCCAGTAGTATCCCGGACAGGGCCTATGGCTACACCTTC
CASSIPDRAYGYTF
>TRBJ1-2|NA|NA|TRBV5-1
TGCGCCAGCAGTAATACGGGAACTAACTATGGCTACACCTTC
CASSNTGTNYGYTF
>TRBJ2-3|TRBD1|once|TRBV2
TGTGCCAGCAAACAACCGGGACAGGGATACACAGATACGCAGTATTTT
CASKQPGQGYTDTQYF
>TRBJ2-7|NA|once|TRBV6-5
TGTGCCAGCACCCGAGGACAGCAAACTACCTACGAGCAGTACTTC
CASTRGQQTTYEQYF
>TRBJ2-3|NA|NA|TRBV6-4
TGTGCCAGCAGTGAACAAGCAGGTACTAGCACAGATACGCAGTATTTT
CASSEQAGTSTDTQYF
>TRBJ1-5|TRBD1|NA|TRBV2
TGTGCCAGCAGTGAACACCAGGGGGCACAGCCCCAGCATTTT
CASSEHQGAQPQHF
>TRBJ2-7|TRBD1|NA|TRBV28
TGTGCCAGCAGTTTAGGGGGACAGAACGAGCAGTACTTC
CASSLGGQNEQYF
>TRBJ1-3|NA|NA|TRBV9
TGTGCCAGCAGCTCAGCCTTAACCTCTGGAAACACCATATATTTT
CASSSALTSGNTIYF
>TRBJ1-2|NA|NA|TRBV19
TGTGCCAGTAGTACAGGACCAGGGCATAACTATGGCTACACCTTC
CASSTGPGHNYGYTF
>TRBJ1-5|NA|NA|TRBV19
TGTGCCAGTAGTAAAGGGAAAAGGCAGCCCCAGCATTTT
CASSKGKRQPQHF
>TRBJ1-1|NA|NA|TRBV27
TGTGCCAGCAGCTCCACCGGGGGACCCGGAGCTTTCTTT
CASSSTGGPGAFF
>TRBJ2-3|NA|NA|TRBV5-1
TGCGCCAGCAGGACAACGGGCAGTACAGATACGCAGTATTTT
CASRTTGSTDTQYF
>TRBJ1-1|TRBD1|once|TRBV4-1
TGCGCCAGCTCCCGACGAGGGGGCCAGATGGGTGACACTGAAGCTTTCTTT
CASSRRGGQMGDTEAFF
>TRBJ1-5|NA|NA|TRBV6-5
TGTGCCAGCACCCAAGCGTCGGGTAGCAATCAGCCCCAGCATTTT
CASTQASGSNQPQHF
>TRBJ2-2|NA|NA|TRBV7-6
TGTGCCAGCAGCAAGGAGCGGAAGAACACCGGGGAGCTGTTTTTT
CASSKERKNTGELFF
>TRBJ1-1|NA|NA|TRBV18
TGTGCCGGACGGGGGGCTATGAACACTGAAGCTTTCTTT
CAGRGAMNTEAFF
>TRBJ2-7|TRBD1|NA|TRBV5-6
TGTGCCAGCAGCTGGGGACAGGGATCCTACGAGCAGTACTTC
CASSWGQGSYEQYF
>TRBJ1-1|NA|NA|TRBV7-2
TGTGCCAGCAGCTTCCCGACAAGGAACACTGAAGCTTTCTTT
CASSFPTRNTEAFF
>TRBJ1-5|TRBD1|NA|TRBV2
TGTGCCAGCAGTGCCGGGACAGCTAGAAATCAGCCCCAGCATTTT
CASSAGTARNQPQHF
>TRBJ2-7|NA|NA|TRBV5-1
TGCGCCAGCAGCTTGGCCGCAGGGAAATTCTACGAGCAGTACTTC
CASSLAAGKFYEQYF
>TRBJ2-7|NA|NA|TRBV19
TGTGCCAGTAGTATTTCGGGCAGGGTCTACGAGCAGTACTTC
CASSISGRVYEQYF
>TRBJ2-3|NA|NA|TRBV19
TGTGCCAGTAGTATTACGGGACCGGTAGGAGATACGCAGTATTTT
CASSITGPVGDTQYF
>TRBJ1-3|NA|NA|TRBV2
TGTGCCAGCAGTGTCATATCGGGCAGGAGTACTGGAAACACCATATATTTT
CASSVISGRSTGNTIYF
>TRBJ1-2|NA|NA|TRBV2
TGTGCCAGCAGTGAGGCGGGCGGCTACACCTTC
CASSEAGGYTF
>TRBJ2-2|NA|NA|TRBV1
TGCACCAGCAGCCAAGATCAGGAGGTGCCGAAAACCGGGGAGCTGTTTTTT
CTSSQDQEVPKTGELFF
>TRBJ1-1|NA|NA|TRBV28
TGTGCCAGCAGTCGAACACCCCCCTTCAACAGTGAAGCTTTCTTT
CASSRTPPFNSEAFF
>TRBJ1-6|NA|NA|TRBV14
TGTGCCAGCAGTCAACGGTTCTCCTATAATTCACCCCTCCACTTT
CASSQRFSYNSPLHF